A selection of T cell receptor beta chains follows, all from one sample in a study of blood T cell repertoires in COVID-19. Sequenced by immunoSEQ multiplex PCR; TCRdb stores in-frame clones only, minus some. The table lists about 190,000 clones, over 75% of them singletons, with roughly 13% in the top ten. What was sequenced was peripheral blood. These receptors were taken from a middle-aged man who had recovered from COVID-19. Each CDR3 is given with its conserved first and last residue. D genes are given only for firm matches. For some rows the clone size is stated as once, few or many, or as a class when expanded; others skip it.

>.|12|TRBV6-5|.|TRBJ2-3
CATRTQRDTQYF
TGTGCCACCCGGACTCAGCGGGATACGCAGTATTTT
>.|14|TRBV2|.|TRBJ2-3
CASTQGTQGDTQYF
TGTGCCAGCACCCAGGGGACGCAGGGAGATACGCAGTATTTT
>TRBD1|15|TRBV15|few|TRBJ1-4
CATSRFWTGDEKLFF
TGTGCCACCAGCAGATTCTGGACAGGGGATGAAAAACTGTTTTTT
>.|17|TRBV19|.|TRBJ1-5
CASTDRGGGVPHQPQHF
TGTGCCAGTACCGATAGGGGGGGAGGGGTCCCCCATCAGCCCCAGCATTTT
>.|15|TRBV7-2|.|TRBJ1-5
CASSLGLGGEDPQHF
TGTGCCAGCAGCTTAGGTTTGGGGGGGGAGGATCCCCAGCATTTT
>.|17|TRBV6-2/TRBV6-3|once|TRBJ2-3
CASSYSGAGKHTDTQYF
TGTGCCAGCAGTTACTCGGGCGCGGGGAAACACACAGATACGCAGTATTTT
>.|15|TRBV21-1|.|TRBJ2-5
CASSKAGKLLETQYF
TGTGCCAGCAGCAAGGCCGGGAAACTTTTAGAGACCCAGTACTTC
>TRBD2|17|TRBV5-4|.|TRBJ2-7
CASSLGMSGTDSYEQYF
TGTGCCAGCAGCTTGGGGATGAGCGGGACCGACTCCTACGAGCAGTACTTC
>.|12|TRBV19|.|TRBJ1-1
CASSPVSTEAFF
TGTGCCAGTAGCCCGGTTTCCACTGAAGCTTTCTTT
>.|16|TRBV5-1|.|TRBJ2-5
CASSLNDGGSSETQYF
TGCGCCAGCAGCCTAAACGACGGAGGGTCAAGCGAGACCCAGTACTTC
>.|17|TRBV4-2|once|TRBJ2-3
CASSQDSRGYRPDTQYF
TGTGCCAGCAGCCAAGATAGCAGGGGTTACAGGCCAGATACGCAGTATTTT